The 21 T cell receptor beta chains presented below share a single source sample, sequenced in a study of shared clonotypes between healthy human individuals. Some clones are missing from TCRdb's copy, which holds only in-frame ones; the method was immunoSEQ multiplex PCR. Of roughly 720,000 clones in the sample, about 90% were seen once. Source material: memory CD8+ T cells from PBMCs. Subset defined: CD45RO+ cells pooled with CCR7-negative TemRA cells. The receptors originated from a man between 18 and 35 years old in good health. Some clones in this sample may be carry-over from other donors' samples.

The chain carries TRBV28 and TRBJ2-7; 7 nucleotides agree with TRBD1. This CDR3 comprises 13 residues. Germline assignment: CDR1 MDHEN and CDR2 SYDVKM. The J segment lost 3 bases and the V segment lost 6 bases, leaving 5 bases of the junction unmatched. This CDR3 is CASSSQGDYEQYF. CDR3 DNA: TGTGCCAGCAGCTCCCAGGGGGACTACGAGCAGTACTTC. Full variable domain (missing parts from reference TRBV28 and TRBJ2-7): DVKVTQSSRYLVKRTGEKVFLECVQDMDHENMFWYRQDPGLGLRLIYFSYDVKMKEKGDIPEGYSVSREKKERFSLILESASTNQTSMYLCASSSQGDYEQYFGPGTRLTVT.

This chain joins TRBV19 and TRBJ2-1; weak D call: TRBD2 (5 bases). Germline values: CDR1 LNHDA, CDR2 SQIVND (reference sequence). Trimming removed 10 bases at V and 8 bases at J, with 12 bases between. The CDR3 consists of 11 residues. CDR3 region: CATYEGHEQFF. The CDR3 DNA sequence: TGTGCCACCTATGAGGGCCATGAGCAGTTCTTC.

The V and J genes are TRBV10-3 and TRBJ2-1; D may be TRBD1 or TRBD2 (5 bases each). The V end was cut by 10 bases, the J end by 1 base, with 11 bases between. This CDR3 contains 13 residues. Germline V gene sequence: CDR1 ENHRY, CDR2 SYGVKD. In DNA, the CDR3 is TGTGCCAGCCTGGGGGAATCCTACAATGAGCAGTTCTTC. Encoded protein: CASLGESYNEQFF.

The chain links TRBV7-9 to TRBJ2-3, with D unresolved. The V end lost 6 bases, the J end lost 4 bases, and 11 bases lay between the germline ends. The CDR3 contains 13 residues. Germline V gene data show CDR1 as SEHNR and CDR2 as FQNEAQ (reference sequence). DNA of the CDR3: TGTGCCAGCAGATCGGACGTATCAGATACGCAGTATTTT. Translation gives CASRSDVSDTQYF.

This clone was detected once. The rearrangement joins TRBV15 to TRBJ2-7, with D unclear. V was shortened by 1 base and J by 3 bases, with 13 bases between the two germline ends. Germline CDR1 is LNHNV and CDR2 is YYDKDF (reference sequence). The CDR3 consists of 15 residues. CDR3 sequence reads: CATSRALQSGYEQYF. CDR3 nucleotides: TGTGCCACCAGCAGAGCCCTGCAAAGTGGCTACGAGCAGTACTTC. Complete variable domain (other parts from reference TRBV15 and TRBJ2-7): DAMVIQNPRYQVTQFGKPVTLSCSQTLNHNVMYWYQQKSSQAPKLLFHYYDKDFNNEADTPDNFQSRRPNTSFCFLDIRSPGLGDTAMYLCATSRALQSGYEQYFGPGTRLTVT.

The chain joins TRBV19 to TRBJ2-1, with 10 bases fitting TRBD2. The CDR3 loop spans 15 amino acids. The trim removed 3 bases at V and 4 bases at J, leaving 3 bases unmatched. The germline CDR1 and CDR2 sequences are LNHDA and SQIVND (reference sequence). As DNA, the CDR3 is TGTGCCAGTAGTATCGGGACTAGCGCTTACAATGAGCAGTTCTTC. Encoded protein: CASSIGTSAYNEQFF. The full variable domain, in which reference TRBV19 and TRBJ2-1 provide the parts outside the CDR3, is DGGITQSPKYLFRKEGQNVTLSCEQNLNHDAMYWYRQDPGQGLRLIYYSQIVNDFQKGDIAEGYSVSREKKESFPLTVTSAQKNPTAFYLCASSIGTSAYNEQFFGPGTRLTVL.

This chain uses TRBV4-1 with TRBJ2-7; TRBD2 matches at 7 bases. Germline trimming cut 2 bases from V and 5 bases from J; bases unmatched to any gene: 9. The CDR3 loop spans 15 amino acids. Germline lookup yields CDR1 MGHRA and CDR2 YSYEKL. CDR3 region: CASSQPSGPPHEQYF. The CDR3 DNA is TGCGCCAGCAGCCAACCTAGCGGACCTCCCCACGAGCAGTACTTC.

The chain carries TRBV15 and TRBJ1-4; the D gene is possibly TRBD1 (5 bases). Germline CDR1 is LNHNV and CDR2 is YYDKDF (reference sequence). The CDR3 spans 13 residues. With 3 bases removed from V and 7 bases from J, the gap between germline ends came to 9 bases. CDR3 in DNA: TGTGCCACCAGCAGGGGGGACTTTGAAAAACTGTTTTTT. Amino acids: CATSRGDFEKLFF.

CDR3 loop: CASSPVRTSGFLYNEQFF. CDR3 in DNA: TGTGCCAGCAGCCCTGTACGGACTAGCGGTTTCCTCTACAATGAGCAGTTCTTC. V is TRBV9 and J is TRBJ2-1, with 10 bases matching TRBD2. This CDR3 contains 18 residues. Trimming removed 4 bases from V and 3 bases from J; junction bases left unmatched: 13. The V gene's germline CDR1 is SGDLS and CDR2 YYNGEE.

V gene TRBV19 combines with J gene TRBJ2-3, with 12 bases lining up with TRBD2. Germline V lookup: CDR1 LNHDA, CDR2 SQIVND (reference sequence). The V segment lost 5 bases and the J segment 4 bases; nucleotides outside the gene matches: 7. This CDR3 region has 16 residues. The CDR3 loop reads CASSPTSGGRADTQYF. The CDR3 bases are TGTGCCAGTAGTCCGACTAGCGGGGGCAGGGCAGATACGCAGTATTTT.

J is TRBJ2-4 and V is TRBV28, with a weak D call TRBD2 (5 bases). V was trimmed by 3 bases and J by 1 base, leaving 10 bases between them. The CDR3 extends over 15 amino acids. From germline, CDR1 is MDHEN and CDR2 SYDVKM. The CDR3 DNA sequence: TGTGCCAGCAGTTTTCGGGGTGGGGCCAAAAACATTCAGTACTTC. Translating gives CASSFRGGAKNIQYF.

J is TRBJ2-1 and V is TRBV27; D uncertain. The length of the CDR3 is 16 residues. The V gene lost 6 bases and the J gene lost 0 bases, with 15 bases spanning the gap. Germline CDR1 and CDR2: MNHEY and SMNVEV (reference sequence). The CDR3: CASSLMGSLSYNEQFF. CDR3 coding DNA: TGTGCCAGCAGCCTTATGGGGTCCCTCTCCTACAATGAGCAGTTCTTC.

The chain is built from TRBV15 and TRBJ1-5, with 9 bases aligning to TRBD1. Per germline, CDR1 LNHNV and CDR2 YYDKDF (reference sequence). V shed 4 bases, J shed 5 bases, and the junction held 3 bases outside the gene matches. There are 14 residues in the CDR3. The CDR3 loop reads CATSTGTGYQPQHF. The DNA for the CDR3 is TGTGCCACCAGCACCGGGACAGGGTATCAGCCCCAGCATTTT.

The chain employs TRBV5-1 and TRBJ2-7; no clear D gene. CDR1 is SGHRS, CDR2 YFSETQ, per germline. V lost 0 bases, J lost 1 base, and 11 bases lay in between. This CDR3 is 15 amino acids long. CDR3 in amino acids: CASSLAIFESYEQYF. For the CDR3, the DNA is TGCGCCAGCAGCTTGGCCATTTTCGAGTCCTACGAGCAGTACTTC. Full variable domain (rest looked up from reference TRBV5-1 and TRBJ2-7): KAGVTQTPRYLIKTRGQQVTLSCSPISGHRSVSWYQQTPGQGLQFLFEYFSETQRNKGNFPGRFSGRQFSNSRSEMNVSTLELGDSALYLCASSLAIFESYEQYFGPGTRLTVT.

The gene calls are TRBV7-9 and TRBJ2-1, with 13 bases that match TRBD2. Germline loops: CDR1 SEHNR, CDR2 FQNEAQ (reference sequence). The V gene end was trimmed by 3 bases and the J gene end by 7 bases; junction bases not matched to a gene: 3. This CDR3 contains 15 residues. The CDR3 nucleotides read TGTGCCAGCAGCTTGCCGGGACTAGCGGGAAATGAGCAGTTCTTC. Translation gives CASSLPGLAGNEQFF.

The chain has TRBV29-1 and TRBJ2-2; D ambiguous. With 0 bases removed from V and 4 bases from J, the gap between germline ends came to 18 bases. Germline CDR1 and CDR2: SQVTM and ANQGSEA. The CDR3 is made up of 17 amino acids. The CDR3 nucleotides are TGCAGCGTTGAAGATTGGACGAATGGGATGGGCACCGGGGAGCTGTTTTTT. Protein: CSVEDWTNGMGTGELFF.

V gene TRBV4-1 combines with J gene TRBJ1-5; TRBD1 is a possible D gene (5 bases). Trimming removed 6 bases at V and 6 bases at J, with 21 bases between. Germline V gene lookup returns CDR1 MGHRA and CDR2 YSYEKL. CDR3 length: 16 amino acids. As DNA, the CDR3 is TGCGCCAGCAGTCCTAAGGATCTAGGGGACGGTCAGCCCCAGCATTTT. It yields the protein CASSPKDLGDGQPQHF.

The CDR3 region has the DNA TGTGCCAGCAGCCTTCAACAAGGGAACACTGAAGCTTTCTTT. Protein sequence: CASSLQQGNTEAFF. This chain connects TRBV11-2 to TRBJ1-1; D remains ambiguous. The CDR3 totals 14 residues. V was cut by 5 bases and J by 1 base, with 11 bases left in between. Looked up from germline, CDR1 is SGHAT and CDR2 is FQNNGV.

Only one count was recorded for this clone. This chain connects TRBV5-6 to TRBJ2-7; the match to TRBD2 covers 9 bases. The CDR3 has 16 amino acids. From germline, CDR1 is SGHDT and CDR2 YYEEEE. The J segment lost 3 bases and the V segment lost 4 bases, leaving 11 bases of the junction unmatched. This CDR3 reads CASSVRGSGRLYEQYF. In DNA, the CDR3 is TGTGCCAGCAGCGTCCGAGGGAGCGGGAGGCTCTACGAGCAGTACTTC. Filled out from reference TRBV5-6 and TRBJ2-7, the complete variable domain reads DAGVTQSPTHLIKTRGQQVTLRCSPKSGHDTVSWYQQALGQGPQFIFQYYEEEERQRGNFPDRFSGHQFPNYSSELNVNALLLGDSALYLCASSVRGSGRLYEQYFGPGTRLTVT.

V usage is TRBV19 and J usage is TRBJ1-5; possibly TRBD1 for D (6 bases). Per germline, CDR1 LNHDA and CDR2 SQIVND (reference sequence). Trimming cost V 0 bases and J 7 bases, with 13 bases left between them. This CDR3 region has 15 residues. The CDR3 DNA follows: TGTGCCAGTAGTATAGATCGTAGGGGGTTGCAGCCCCAGCATTTT. It translates to CASSIDRRGLQPQHF. Complete variable domain (other parts from reference TRBV19 and TRBJ1-5): DGGITQSPKYLFRKEGQNVTLSCEQNLNHDAMYWYRQDPGQGLRLIYYSQIVNDFQKGDIAEGYSVSREKKESFPLTVTSAQKNPTAFYLCASSIDRRGLQPQHFGDGTRLSIL.

This clone was seen only once. The rearrangement links TRBV7-9 to TRBJ2-1; 13 nucleotides align to TRBD2. Germline lookup yields CDR1 SEHNR and CDR2 FQNEAQ (reference sequence). V gave up 5 bases and J gave up 5 bases; unmatched junction bases: 9. This CDR3 contains 17 residues. The CDR3 sequence is CASSPRTSGSLHNEQFF. The DNA of the CDR3 is TGTGCCAGCAGCCCCAGGACTAGCGGGAGTCTCCACAATGAGCAGTTCTTC.